The rows below give T cell receptor beta chains drawn from one sample of a study of response to subunit inactivated influenza vaccine. TCRdb reprocessed the RT-PCR reads via MiXCR and lists one record per CDR3 protein. The sample consists of 800,000 or so distinct CDR3 sequences, about 20% of them appearing once. Material: PBMCs from blood, obtained 5 days after vaccination. These TCRs come from a man aged 45-60 years who received an inactivated influenza vaccine. The CDR3 runs from the conserved cysteine through the conserved F or W. The D gene is left open where the match is weak. Size tells how often a clone was seen (once, few, many) or the class of an expanded clone, and some rows leave it out.

V	size	D	J	DNA	CDR3
TRBV20-1	few	.	TRBJ1-5	TGCAGTGCTGGGCAGGGTGGTTATAGCAATCAGCCCCAGCATTTT	CSAGQGGYSNQPQHF
TRBV11-2	.	TRBD2	TRBJ2-1	TGTGCCAGCAGCACCGGGACTAGCGGGGGGACCGAGCAGTTCTTC	CASSTGTSGGTEQFF
TRBV15	.	.	TRBJ1-1	TGTGCCACCAGCAAGGGGCTGAACACTGAAGCTTTCTTT	CATSKGLNTEAFF
TRBV15	.	.	TRBJ2-7	TGTGCCACCAGCAGGCTTGACAACCCCTACGAGCAGTACTTC	CATSRLDNPYEQYF
TRBV24-1	.	.	TRBJ1-1	TGTGCCACCAGTGATTTTCTTGGAGCTGAAGCTTTCTTT	CATSDFLGAEAFF
TRBV5-1	.	.	TRBJ2-5	TGCGCCAGCAGCTTTTTATCCGCGGAGACCCAGTACTTC	CASSFLSAETQYF
TRBV20-1	.	.	TRBJ2-5	TGCAGTGCTCGAGAGGGGACCCAGTACTTC	CSAREGTQYF
TRBV6-5	few	.	TRBJ2-5	TGTGCCAGCAGTTTAGTCGGACAGCGGGGGACCCAGTACTTC	CASSLVGQRGTQYF
TRBV11-2	.	TRBD1	TRBJ1-3	TGTGCCAGCAGCTGGGACAGGGATTCGGGAAACACCATATATTTT	CASSWDRDSGNTIYF
TRBV6-2/TRBV6-3	.	.	TRBJ2-2	TGTGCCAGCAGTTACACCGGTTGGAGCGGGGAGCTGTTTTTT	CASSYTGWSGELFF
TRBV2	.	TRBD2	TRBJ2-1	TGTGCCAGCAACGGACTAGCGGCCTACAATGAGCAGTTCTTC	CASNGLAAYNEQFF
TRBV20-1	.	.	TRBJ2-7	TGCAGTGCCGTGCGGGACAGAAACGAGCAGTACTTC	CSAVRDRNEQYF
TRBV10-3	.	TRBD2	TRBJ2-1	TGTGCCATCAGTGGGGATAGCGGGAGAGAGATCGGTGAGCAGTTCTTC	CAISGDSGREIGEQFF
TRBV3-1	.	.	TRBJ1-2	TGTGCCAGCAGCCAAGAGAGTTCCAGGCTCCCCCTCTATGGCTACACCTTC	CASSQESSRLPLYGYTF
TRBV7-9	.	.	TRBJ2-3	TGTGCCAGCAGCCAAGCTCAGGTCACAGATACGCAGTATTTT	CASSQAQVTDTQYF
TRBV7-6	few	TRBD1	TRBJ1-1	TGTGCCAGCAGTCAACAGGGGGCGAAGAACACTGAAGCTTTCTTT	CASSQQGAKNTEAFF
TRBV6-1	.	.	TRBJ1-6	TGTGCCAGCAATCAACAAGTTGATTCACCCCTCCACTTT	CASNQQVDSPLHF
TRBV7-2	once	TRBD1	TRBJ1-2	TGTGCCAGCAGCCCAGACAGGGGGCAGGGCTACACCTTC	CASSPDRGQGYTF
TRBV11-2	.	.	TRBJ2-7	TGTGCCAGCAGCCCCCAGGGAGGGGGAACGGTCTACGAGCAGTACTTC	CASSPQGGGTVYEQYF
TRBV20-1	.	TRBD2	TRBJ2-7	TGCAGTGCTAGAGGACTAGCGGGACAATACGAGCAGTACTTC	CSARGLAGQYEQYF
TRBV7-9	few	.	TRBJ1-2	TGTGCCAGCACCTCCAACCAGGGGCATGGCTACACCTTC	CASTSNQGHGYTF
TRBV16	few	.	TRBJ2-5	TGTGCCAGCAGCCAATCGGTCAGGACTCAAGAGACCCAGTACTTC	CASSQSVRTQETQYF
TRBV20-1	.	TRBD2	TRBJ2-7	TGCAGTGCTAGGCCTAGCGGGCCCTACGAGCAGTACTTC	CSARPSGPYEQYF
TRBV29-1	few	TRBD1	TRBJ2-1	TGCAGCGGGAATAGGGACAGGTACAATGAGCAGTTCTTC	CSGNRDRYNEQFF
TRBV12-3/TRBV12-4	few	.	TRBJ2-1	TGTGCCAGCAGTTTTATAACAGCCTACAATGAGCAGTTCTTC	CASSFITAYNEQFF
TRBV29-1	.	.	TRBJ2-7	TGCAGCGTTGGGAACAGTGACCTAGGGGAGCAGTACTTC	CSVGNSDLGEQYF
TRBV18	few	TRBD1	TRBJ2-3	TGTGCCAGCTCATCTCAGTCCGGGACAGGGCTGACAGATACGCAGTATTTT	CASSSQSGTGLTDTQYF
TRBV20-1	.	TRBD1	TRBJ2-7	TGCAGTGCTCCGGGACAGCCTGGCGAGCAGTACTTC	CSAPGQPGEQYF
TRBV18	.	.	TRBJ2-5	TGTGCCAGCTCCCGAGGCAAAGGGATCCAAGAGACCCAGTACTTC	CASSRGKGIQETQYF
TRBV12-3/TRBV12-4	once	.	TRBJ2-1	TGTGCCAGCAGCCCCGGGACCATAACCCGAGATGAGCAGTTCTTC	CASSPGTITRDEQFF